This T cell receptor (beta chain) was captured in a study of OX40 agonist ivuxolimab in advanced cancers. Regarding the research as a whole: Ivuxolimab was an agonistic, fully human IgG2 monoclonal antibody directed against OX40 (CD134), a costimulatory receptor. Among the roughly 52 dose-escalation patients, about 19 had hepatocellular carcinoma, roughly 15 melanoma, 9 renal cell carcinoma and 9 head and neck cancer. Partial responses occurred in three dose-escalation patients: two with cutaneous melanoma and one with hepatocellular carcinoma. The paper describes the monotherapy dose-escalation part (N ≈ 51 patients) of the phase I trial of ivuxolimab. Patients were allowed to have had prior anti-PD-1, anti-PD-L1 or anti-CTLA-4 therapy, and 30% to 50% of the dose-escalation patients had previously received checkpoint inhibitors. A male proportion of about 79% and a mean age of approximately 58 years, ranging from 23 to 79, were recorded for the dose-escalation cohort. The purpose of peripheral TCRbeta sequencing was to test whether ivuxolimab changed TCR sequence diversity and led to clonal T-cell expansion. Intravenous ivuxolimab was administered to patients every 2 weeks at six dose levels: 0.01, 0.1, 0.3, 1.5, 3 and 10 mg/kg. The study at large found these results: In the 0.1-3.0 mg/kg groups, partial responders had among the lowest normalized peripheral clonal expansion, particularly in CD8+ T cells. Low levels of normalized T-cell clonal expansion were also seen in some nonresponding patients. At doses from 0.1 to 3.0 mg/kg, clonal expansion was seen in both CD4+ and CD8+ blood T cells between baseline and week 6. On average, CD8+ T cells showed more expanded clones than CD4+ T cells after ivuxolimab. The antigen specificity of the peripheral T cells that underwent clonal expansion was not determined.

Concerning this clone: There is no known antigen for this receptor. Base quality data are lacking; no much larger clone is found one base away.

The trial excluded patients who had a history of autoimmune disease or who were on systemic immunosuppression. Peripheral blood for TCR sequencing was drawn from every dose cohort at baseline, at cycle 4 day 1 and at cycle 7 day 1. Samples were obtained from an open-label, multicenter, first-in-human phase I dose-escalation trial of ivuxolimab. Adults with locally advanced or metastatic melanoma, renal cell carcinoma, hepatocellular carcinoma or head and neck squamous cell carcinoma were enrolled in the trial. Before TCR sequencing, CD4+ T cells and CD8+ T cells were sorted from peripheral blood as separate populations. To sequence the TCRbeta CDR3 region, genomic DNA was isolated from the sorted cells. TCRbeta CDR3 regions were sequenced using the immunoSEQ Assay. TCRdb provides this immuneACCESS table in a form limited to in-frame rearrangements. Some clones are lacking; in checked studies, under half of them reflect an unresolved V gene, and why the rest are absent is not known. This sample gives around 27,000 clones in total; about nine tenths of them show up just once. The top ten clonotypes cover 24% of the sample.

In the germline V gene, CDR1 corresponds to SGHVS and CDR2 to FNYEAQ. Taken from cysteine to phenylalanine, the CDR3 has 16 residues. Only the CDR3 DNA is retained, 48 bases long and in frame from the first base. The chain uses TRBV7-6 and TRBJ2-5, and TRBD2 aligns with 13 junction nucleotides. The end of the DNA aligns better with TRBJ2-7, so the J call may be wrong. Source: CD4+ or CD8+ T cells sorted from blood, taken in a trial of the OX40 agonist ivuxolimab. This TCR was sampled from an adult with an advanced solid tumor such as melanoma, head and neck, liver or kidney cancer. The nucleotide sequence is given as TGTGCCAGCAGCTTAGGGACTAGCGGGAGTATATACGAGCAGTACTTC. Translated, it gives CASSLGTSGSIYEQYF.